One sample yielded the 13 T cell receptor beta chains listed below, sequenced in a study of T-cell memory formation after mild COVID-19. TCRdb fed the 5' RACE reads into MiXCR, producing one record per CDR3 protein. The sample lists about 110,000 distinct CDR3 sequences, roughly a sixth occurring once. Sequencing was done on a sample of PBMCs or a T cell subset sorted from them (not recorded which). These receptors were collected from a man aged 18-30 years who had mild COVID-19 (a few samples of this study predate the infection). Cell type and time point are not known.

The CDR3 sequence: CAWSPTAFRGYTF. The DNA for the CDR3 is TGTGCCTGGAGTCCTACAGCCTTTCGGGGCTACACCTTC. This rearrangement joins TRBV30 to TRBJ1-2; D is unclear. V lost 2 bases to trimming and J lost 8 bases, with 15 bases between them. Germline V lookup: CDR1 GTSNPN, CDR2 SVGIG (reference sequence). There are 13 residues in the CDR3.

This clonotype was counted between two and nine times. J is TRBJ1-2 and V is TRBV3-1; no reliable D call. V was clipped by 2 bases and J by 3 bases, with 10 bases between them. The germline gives CDR1 LGHDT, CDR2 YNNKEL (reference sequence). The CDR3 consists of 14 residues. In nucleotides, the CDR3 is TGTGCCAGCAGCCAACGACTATCGGACTATGGCTACACCTTC. Amino acid sequence: CASSQRLSDYGYTF.

This clonotype was observed a handful of times. The J gene is TRBJ2-7, the V gene TRBV4-1; D is undetermined. The CDR3 extends over 15 amino acids. Per germline, CDR1 MGHRA and CDR2 YSYEKL. V was clipped by 2 bases and J by 3 bases, with 14 bases between them. The CDR3 loop is CASSQQSLGFYEQYV. For the CDR3, the DNA is TGCGCCAGCAGCCAACAGTCCCTGGGATTCTACGAGCAGTACGTC.

This clonotype was counted a few times. This chain links TRBV6-2 or TRBV6-3 with TRBJ1-5, with D possibly being TRBD1 (5 bases). V lost 6 bases and J 4 bases, leaving 19 bases between the germline ends. Germline V gene lookup returns CDR1 MNHEY and CDR2 SVGEGT. CDR3 length: 16 residues. The CDR3 nucleotides read TGTGCCAGCAGAGACCAGCTTTGGACACCAAATCAGCCCCAGCATTTT. It codes for CASRDQLWTPNQPQHF.

This clonotype has only a few counts. J is TRBJ2-3 and V is TRBV20-1; maybe TRBD2 (6 bases). Germline CDR1 reads DFQATT; CDR2 reads SNEGSKA (reference sequence). The CDR3 contains 12 residues. The V end was cut by 4 bases, the J end by 6 bases, with 11 bases between. CDR3: CSANGDSDTQYF. CDR3 DNA sequence: TGCAGTGCTAATGGGGACTCGGATACGCAGTATTTT.

The chain joins TRBV27 to TRBJ2-3, with no clear D. This CDR3 has 14 amino acids. V gave up 3 bases and J gave up 0 bases, with 7 bases separating them. CDR1 is MNHEY and CDR2 is SMNVEV in the germline V gene (reference sequence). The CDR3 region has the DNA TGTGCCAGCAGTTTCGCCTATAGCACAGATACGCAGTATTTT. This sequence encodes CASSFAYSTDTQYF.

This rearrangement joins TRBV18 to TRBJ2-3; D is possibly TRBD1 (6 bases). There are 14 residues in the CDR3. The V and J ends lost 4 bases and 4 bases respectively, with 12 bases between them. The V gene's germline CDR1 is KGHSH and CDR2 LQKENI. The CDR3 spells CASSLRTAPDTQYF. CDR3 in DNA: TGTGCCAGCTCACTCCGGACAGCTCCAGATACGCAGTATTTT.

The chain recombines TRBV19 with TRBJ1-6; D gene unclear. Trimming cost V 3 bases and J 10 bases, with 13 bases left between them. CDR3 length: 14 amino acids. Germline CDR1 and CDR2: LNHDA and SQIVND (reference sequence). CDR3 in DNA: TGTGCCAGTAGTATCGACCGGGTCGGCTCACCCCTCCACTTT. This encodes CASSIDRVGSPLHF. The whole variable domain, remainder taken from reference TRBV19 and TRBJ1-6, is DGGITQSPKYLFRKEGQNVTLSCEQNLNHDAMYWYRQDPGQGLRLIYYSQIVNDFQKGDIAEGYSVSREKKESFPLTVTSAQKNPTAFYLCASSIDRVGSPLHFGNGTRLTVT.

The CDR3 bases are TGTGCCAGCAGCCCAAGTGGCGGGGGGGGTCAAGAGACCCAGTACTTC. This translates into CASSPSGGGGQETQYF. V gene TRBV7-2 combines with J gene TRBJ2-5, with 9 bases identical to TRBD2. The CDR3 is 16 residues long. The germline gives CDR1 SGHTA, CDR2 FQGNSA. The V gene end was trimmed by 5 bases and the J gene end by 2 bases; junction bases not matched to a gene: 9.

The chain carries TRBV4-3 and TRBJ2-7, with D tentatively TRBD1 (5 bases). This CDR3 has 15 residues. The V end lost 0 bases, the J end lost 7 bases, and 16 bases lay between the germline ends. Germline loops: CDR1 LGHNA, CDR2 YSLEER. CDR3 sequence reads: CASSQDLGRAREQYF. The CDR3 nucleotides are TGCGCCAGCAGCCAAGATCTCGGCAGGGCGCGAGAGCAGTACTTC.

The table lists this clonotype with a few counts. V usage is TRBV6-2 or TRBV6-3 and J usage is TRBJ1-1; D not certain. CDR3 length: 12 amino acids. V shed 0 bases and J shed 6 bases, with 5 bases lying between them. Germline values: CDR1 MNHEY, CDR2 SVGEGT. This CDR3 is CASSYSIAEAFF. The CDR3 DNA is TGTGCCAGCAGTTACTCAATTGCTGAAGCTTTCTTT.

The chain employs TRBV28 and TRBJ2-3; the D is unclear. Germline V gene lookup returns CDR1 MDHEN and CDR2 SYDVKM. The CDR3 is 12 residues long. V shed 6 bases and J shed 0 bases, with 4 bases lying between them. The CDR3 loop is CASRVSTDTQYF. CDR3 DNA sequence: TGTGCCAGCAGGGTGAGCACAGATACGCAGTATTTT.

There are many counts of this clonotype. The chain couples TRBV7-2 to TRBJ2-5; TRBD1 aligns across 7 bases. Germline CDR1 reads SGHTA; CDR2 reads FQGNSA. CDR3 length: 14 residues. Trimming cost V 4 bases and J 1 base; bases outside gene matches: 3. CDR3 DNA: TGTGCCAGCAGCTCGACAGGGTCCCAAGAGACCCAGTACTTC. It specifies CASSSTGSQETQYF.